Sequencing of this TCR beta chain was carried out in a study of blood T cell repertoires in COVID-19. Produced via immunoSEQ multiplex PCR; TCRdb's table is partial and in-frame only. Of about 310,000 clones in the sample, roughly 90% were seen once. Resolution of symptoms, clearance, or two negative PCRs was present in recovered Cohort 3 donors. Germline assignment: CDR1 LNHDA and CDR2 SQIVND (reference sequence). The V end lost 3 bases, the J end lost 0 bases, and 14 bases lay between the germline ends. CDR3 length: 16 residues. The clonotype originates from a woman under 30 who had recovered from COVID-19. The V and J genes are TRBV19 and TRBJ1-1; perhaps TRBD1 as D (5 bases). What was sequenced was PBMCs or T cells enriched from blood (not recorded which). The CDR3 protein is CASSISIRQMNTEAFF. For the CDR3, the DNA is TGTGCCAGTAGTATCTCTATTCGACAGATGAACACTGAAGCTTTCTTT.